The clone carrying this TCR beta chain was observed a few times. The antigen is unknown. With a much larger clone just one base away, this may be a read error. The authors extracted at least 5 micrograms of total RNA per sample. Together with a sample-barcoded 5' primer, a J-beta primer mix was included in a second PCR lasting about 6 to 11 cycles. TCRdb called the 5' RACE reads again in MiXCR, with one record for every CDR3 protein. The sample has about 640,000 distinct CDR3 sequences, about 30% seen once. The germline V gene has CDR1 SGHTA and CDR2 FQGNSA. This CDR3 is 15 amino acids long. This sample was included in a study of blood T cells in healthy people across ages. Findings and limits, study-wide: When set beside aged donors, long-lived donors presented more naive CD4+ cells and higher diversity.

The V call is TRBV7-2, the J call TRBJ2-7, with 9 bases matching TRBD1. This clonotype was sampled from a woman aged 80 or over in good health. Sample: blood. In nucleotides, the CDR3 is TGTGCCAGCAGCGGACGGACAGGGGATTCCTGCGAGCAGTACTTC. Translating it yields CASSGRTGDSCEQYF.